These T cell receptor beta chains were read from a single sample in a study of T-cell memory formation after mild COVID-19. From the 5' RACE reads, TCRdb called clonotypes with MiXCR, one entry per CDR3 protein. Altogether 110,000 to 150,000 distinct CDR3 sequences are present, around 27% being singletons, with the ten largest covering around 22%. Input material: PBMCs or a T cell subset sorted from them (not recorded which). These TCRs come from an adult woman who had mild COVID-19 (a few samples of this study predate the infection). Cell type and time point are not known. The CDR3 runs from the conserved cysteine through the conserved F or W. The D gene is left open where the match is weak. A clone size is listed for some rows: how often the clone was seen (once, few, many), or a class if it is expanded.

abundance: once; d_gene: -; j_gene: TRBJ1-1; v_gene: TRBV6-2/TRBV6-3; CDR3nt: TGTGCCAGCAGTACTACAGGGTACGCTGAAGCTTTCTTT; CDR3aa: CASSTTGYAEAFF
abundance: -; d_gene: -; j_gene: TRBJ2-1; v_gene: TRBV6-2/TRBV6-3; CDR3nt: TGTGCCAGCAGTCCCATGAGAGAGTACAATGAGCAGTTCTTC; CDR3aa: CASSPMREYNEQFF
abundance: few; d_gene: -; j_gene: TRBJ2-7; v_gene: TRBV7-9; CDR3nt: TGTGCCAGCAGCGCACCATTCGGCGAGCAGTACTTC; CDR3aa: CASSAPFGEQYF
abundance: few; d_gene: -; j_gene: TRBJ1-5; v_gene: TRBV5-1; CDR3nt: TGCGCCAGCAGCTTGGATTCGCGGGGTAGTGAGCCCCAGCATTTT; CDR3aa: CASSLDSRGSEPQHF
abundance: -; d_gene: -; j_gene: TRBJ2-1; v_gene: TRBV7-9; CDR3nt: TGTGCCAGCAGCTTAGCAGACTATCACAATGAGCAGTTCTTC; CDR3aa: CASSLADYHNEQFF
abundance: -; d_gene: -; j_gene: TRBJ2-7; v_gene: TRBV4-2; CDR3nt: TGTGCCAGCAGCCAAGAGGAGCAGCTCTACGAGCAGTACTTC; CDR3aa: CASSQEEQLYEQYF
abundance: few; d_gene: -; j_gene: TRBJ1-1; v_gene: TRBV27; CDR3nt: TGTGCCAGCAGCCGAAGGGGGGACGGCACTGAAGCTTTCTTT; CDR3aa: CASSRRGDGTEAFF
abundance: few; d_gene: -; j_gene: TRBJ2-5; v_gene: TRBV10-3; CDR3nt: TGTGCCATCAGTGTCTCTACGATGTCTGGTCCAGAGACCCAGTACTTC; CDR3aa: CAISVSTMSGPETQYF
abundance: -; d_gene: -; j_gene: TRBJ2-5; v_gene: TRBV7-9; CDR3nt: TGTGCCAGCAGCTTAGGTTCTAGGGGAGAGACCCAGTACTTC; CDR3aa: CASSLGSRGETQYF
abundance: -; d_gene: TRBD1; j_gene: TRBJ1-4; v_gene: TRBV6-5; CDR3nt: TGTGCCAGCAGAACGACAGGGGGCTATGAAAAACTGTTTTTT; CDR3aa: CASRTTGGYEKLFF
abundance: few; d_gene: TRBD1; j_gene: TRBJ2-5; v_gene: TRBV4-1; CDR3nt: TGCGCCAGCAGCCGCAGGACAGGGGGCGCAGGAGAGACCCAGTACTTC; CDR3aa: CASSRRTGGAGETQYF
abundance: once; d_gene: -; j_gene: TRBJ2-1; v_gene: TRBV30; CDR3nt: TGTGCCTGGAGTCCGTTTAACAATGAGCAGTTCTTC; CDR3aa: CAWSPFNNEQFF
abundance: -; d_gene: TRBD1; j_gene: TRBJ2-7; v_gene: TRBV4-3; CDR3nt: TGCGCCAGCAGCCACACGGGACAGGGGTACGAGCAGTACTTC; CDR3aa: CASSHTGQGYEQYF
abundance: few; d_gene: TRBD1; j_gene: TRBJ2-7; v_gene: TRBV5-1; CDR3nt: TGCGCCAGCAGCTTGGTGGGACAGATCGGGACCTACGAGCAGTACTTC; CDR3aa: CASSLVGQIGTYEQYF
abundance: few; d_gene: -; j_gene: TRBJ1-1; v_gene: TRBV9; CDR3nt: TGTGCCAGCAGCGTAGATACGGGGGGCACTGAAGCTTTCTTT; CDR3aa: CASSVDTGGTEAFF
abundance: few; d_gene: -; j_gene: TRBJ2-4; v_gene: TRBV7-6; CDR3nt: TGTGCCAGCAGCTTAATAAAGGGGGACATTCAGTACTTC; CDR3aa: CASSLIKGDIQYF
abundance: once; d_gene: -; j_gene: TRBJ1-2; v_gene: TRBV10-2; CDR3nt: TGCGCCAGCAGTGAGTCTTGGGGATCTGGCTACACCTTC; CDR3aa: CASSESWGSGYTF
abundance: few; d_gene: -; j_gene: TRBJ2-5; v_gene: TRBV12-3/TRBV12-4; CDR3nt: TGTGCCAGCAGTGAGTTCGGGCGGCATCAAGAGACCCAGTACTTC; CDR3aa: CASSEFGRHQETQYF
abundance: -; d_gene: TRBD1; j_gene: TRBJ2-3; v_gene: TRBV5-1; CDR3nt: TGCGCCAGCAGCATCGGGACAGCTAGCACAGATACGCAGTATTTT; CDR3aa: CASSIGTASTDTQYF
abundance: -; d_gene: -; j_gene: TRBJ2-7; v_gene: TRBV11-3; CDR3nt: TGTGCCAGCAGCTCGCCTTCGGGACGAGGCTCCTACGAGCAGTACTTC; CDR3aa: CASSSPSGRGSYEQYF
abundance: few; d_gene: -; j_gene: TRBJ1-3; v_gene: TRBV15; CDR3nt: TGTGCCACCAGCAGAGATCGGTCCCGGTCTGGAAACACCATATATTTT; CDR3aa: CATSRDRSRSGNTIYF
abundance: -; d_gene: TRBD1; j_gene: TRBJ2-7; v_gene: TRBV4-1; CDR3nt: TGCGCCAGCAGCCAAGGTTTACAGGGGGTATCATACGAGCAGTACTTC; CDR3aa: CASSQGLQGVSYEQYF
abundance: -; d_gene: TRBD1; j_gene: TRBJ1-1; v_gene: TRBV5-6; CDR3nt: TGTGCCAGCAGCAGTCGGGACAGGAACACTGAAGCTTTCTTT; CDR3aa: CASSSRDRNTEAFF
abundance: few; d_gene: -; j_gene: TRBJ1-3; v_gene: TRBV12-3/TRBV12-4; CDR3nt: TGTGCCAGCAGTTTAGCGCCCACAGCTGGAAACACCATATATTTT; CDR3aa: CASSLAPTAGNTIYF
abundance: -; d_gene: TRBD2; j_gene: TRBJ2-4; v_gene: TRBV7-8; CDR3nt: TGTGCCAGCAGCTTATTGGTTAGCGGGGACATTCAGTACTTC; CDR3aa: CASSLLVSGDIQYF
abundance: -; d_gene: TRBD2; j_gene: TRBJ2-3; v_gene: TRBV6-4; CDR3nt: TGTGCCAGCAGTGACTCTCCTAGCGGGAGTGGGGCAGATACGCAGTATTTT; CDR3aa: CASSDSPSGSGADTQYF
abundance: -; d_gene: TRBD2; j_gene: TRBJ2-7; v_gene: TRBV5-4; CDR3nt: TGTGCCAGCAGCCCCCGAGGACTAGCGGGAGGGCCACTCTACGAGCAGTACTTC; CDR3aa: CASSPRGLAGGPLYEQYF
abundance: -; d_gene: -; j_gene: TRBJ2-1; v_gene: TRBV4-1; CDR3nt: TGCGCCAGCAGCCAAGACAGGGTGGTTTACAATGAGCAGTTCTTC; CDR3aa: CASSQDRVVYNEQFF
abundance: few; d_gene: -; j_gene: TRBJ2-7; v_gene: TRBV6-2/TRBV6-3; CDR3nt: TGTGCCAGCAGTTACGGCCGGGGCGGGTACGAGCAGTACTTC; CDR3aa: CASSYGRGGYEQYF
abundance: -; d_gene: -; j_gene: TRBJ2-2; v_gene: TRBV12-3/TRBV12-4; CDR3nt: TGTGCCAGCAGTTTAGACAGCCCCGGAGGGAACACCGGGGAGCTGTTTTTT; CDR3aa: CASSLDSPGGNTGELFF
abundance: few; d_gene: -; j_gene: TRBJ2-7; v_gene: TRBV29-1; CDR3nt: TGCAGCGTTGAAGAGGACACCTCCTACGAGCAGTACTTC; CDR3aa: CSVEEDTSYEQYF